This T cell receptor beta chain came from a study of Graves' ophthalmopathy and Graves' hyperthyroidism. Notes on the study in general: Most expanded thyroid clonotypes above 0.001 frequency also appeared in blood. Its predictions of ophthalmopathy progression gave the model around 71% sensitivity and 72% to 80% specificity. With around 88% sensitivity and more than 75% specificity, a 13-signature model separated ophthalmopathy from stable hyperthyroidism.

Concerning this clonotype itself: No antigen is known for it.

Amplified material comprised TCR beta CDR3 regions derived from RNA transcripts. Second-round multiplex PCR came after first-round RT-PCR with HTBI primers. MiXCR, run by TCRdb on the multiplex PCR reads, gives a single entry per CDR3 protein. The sample lists 500,000 to 600,000 distinct CDR3 sequences, 35% to 40% occurring once. The CDR3 has 14 residues. The V end was cut by 8 bases, the J end by 3 bases, with 16 bases between. Germline CDR1 and CDR2: ENHRY and SYGVKD. The sequencing sample was made of peripheral blood or thyroid tissue (not recorded which). The clonotype originates from an adult man with Graves' hyperthyroidism. The chain carries TRBV10-3 and TRBJ1-1; possibly TRBD1 for D (5 bases). The CDR3 protein is CAISGLERDTEAFF. CDR3 sequence (DNA): TGTGCCATCTCAGGGTTAGAAAGGGACACTGAAGCTTTCTTT.